This TCR beta chain was sequenced during a study of blood T cell repertoires in COVID-19. Germline V gene data show CDR1 as SGDLS and CDR2 as YYNGEE. The CDR3 runs 14 residues. The ends lost 1 base at V and 4 bases at J; junction bases unmatched: 3. Under the authors' procedure: How many nucleated cells were present was estimated from reference gene primer amplification. Libraries were prepared by immunoSEQ multiplex PCR; TCRdb keeps only in-frame clonotypes and omits some of them. That table gives V, J and clone size, and the DNA gave D and trimming. The table lists 200,000 to 300,000 clones, about 80% of them singletons.

The sequenced material came from peripheral blood. This sequence was found in a woman at least 80 years old with acute or convalescent COVID-19. The chain combines TRBV9 with TRBJ2-5; 8 bases map to TRBD2. CDR3 coding DNA: TGTGCCAGCAGCGTAAGCGGGAGCACAGAGACCCAGTACTTC. Protein: CASSVSGSTETQYF.